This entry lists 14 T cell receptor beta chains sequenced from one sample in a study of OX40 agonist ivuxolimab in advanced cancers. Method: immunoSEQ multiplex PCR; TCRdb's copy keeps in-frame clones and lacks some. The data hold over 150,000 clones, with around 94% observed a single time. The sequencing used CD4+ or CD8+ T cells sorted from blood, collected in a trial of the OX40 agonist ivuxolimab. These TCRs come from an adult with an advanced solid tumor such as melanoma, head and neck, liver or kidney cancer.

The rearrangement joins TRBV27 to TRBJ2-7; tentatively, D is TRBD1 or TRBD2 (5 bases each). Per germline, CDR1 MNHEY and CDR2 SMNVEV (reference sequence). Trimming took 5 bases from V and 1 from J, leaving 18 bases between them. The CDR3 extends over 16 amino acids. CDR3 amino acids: CASSPLGTADSYEQYF. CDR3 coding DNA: TGTGCCAGCAGTCCCCTTGGGACGGCCGATTCCTACGAGCAGTACTTC.

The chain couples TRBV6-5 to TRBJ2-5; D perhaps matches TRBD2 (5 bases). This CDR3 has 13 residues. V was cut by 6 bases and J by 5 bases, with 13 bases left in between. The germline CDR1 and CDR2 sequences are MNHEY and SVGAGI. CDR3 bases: TGTGCCAGCAGACGGACTTGGATTGAGACCCAGTACTTC. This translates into CASRRTWIETQYF.

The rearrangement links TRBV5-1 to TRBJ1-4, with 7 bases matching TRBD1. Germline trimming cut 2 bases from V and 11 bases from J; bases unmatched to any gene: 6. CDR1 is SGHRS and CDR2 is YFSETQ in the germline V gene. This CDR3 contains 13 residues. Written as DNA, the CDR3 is TGCGCCAGCAGCTTAGAAATACAGGGGAAACTGTTTTTT. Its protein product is CASSLEIQGKLFF.

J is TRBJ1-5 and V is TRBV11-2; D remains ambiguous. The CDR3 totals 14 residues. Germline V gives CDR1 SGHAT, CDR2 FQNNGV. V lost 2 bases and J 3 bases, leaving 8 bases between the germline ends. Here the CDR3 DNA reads TGTGCCAGCAGCTTATCGCACCTCAATCAGCCCCAGCATTTT. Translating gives CASSLSHLNQPQHF.

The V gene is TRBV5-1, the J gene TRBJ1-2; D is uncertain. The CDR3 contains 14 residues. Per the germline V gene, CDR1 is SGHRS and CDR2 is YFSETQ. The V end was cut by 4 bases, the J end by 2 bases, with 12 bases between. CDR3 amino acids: CASSPVDLNYGYTF. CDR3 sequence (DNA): TGCGCCAGCAGCCCAGTGGATCTGAACTATGGCTACACCTTC.

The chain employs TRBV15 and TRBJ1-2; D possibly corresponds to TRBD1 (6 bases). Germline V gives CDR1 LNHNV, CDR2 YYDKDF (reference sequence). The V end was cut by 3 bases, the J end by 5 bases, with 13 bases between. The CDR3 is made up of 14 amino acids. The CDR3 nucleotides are TGTGCCACCAGCAGCCTCTCGCAGGGGTATGGCTACACCTTC. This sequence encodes CATSSLSQGYGYTF.

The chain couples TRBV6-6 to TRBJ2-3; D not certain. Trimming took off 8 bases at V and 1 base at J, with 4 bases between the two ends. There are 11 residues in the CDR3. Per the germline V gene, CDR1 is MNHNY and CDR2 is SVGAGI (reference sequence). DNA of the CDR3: TGTGCCAGCCTCGGCACAGATACGCAGTATTTT. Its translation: CASLGTDTQYF.

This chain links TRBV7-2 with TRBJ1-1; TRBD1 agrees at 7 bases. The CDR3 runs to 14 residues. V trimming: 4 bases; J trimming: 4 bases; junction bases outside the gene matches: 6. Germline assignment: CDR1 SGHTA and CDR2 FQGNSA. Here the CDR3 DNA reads TGTGCCAGCAGCTCTTTCAGGGGGGGCACTGAAGCTTTCTTT. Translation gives CASSSFRGGTEAFF.

The CDR3 sequence is CASRGPNYGYTF. The CDR3 region has the DNA TGTGCCAGCAGGGGGCCAAACTATGGCTACACCTTC. This sequence joins TRBV28 and TRBJ1-2, with D maybe TRBD1 (5 bases). The germline V and J ends were trimmed by 6 bases and 2 bases, with 7 bases remaining between them. Germline CDR1 is MDHEN and CDR2 is SYDVKM. The CDR3 is made up of 12 amino acids.

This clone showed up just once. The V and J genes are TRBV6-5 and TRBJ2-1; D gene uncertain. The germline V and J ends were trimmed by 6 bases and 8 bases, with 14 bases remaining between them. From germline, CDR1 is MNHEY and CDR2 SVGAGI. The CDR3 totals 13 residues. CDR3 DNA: TGTGCCAGCAGGAGAACCTCACATGATGAGCAGTTCTTC. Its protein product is CASRRTSHDEQFF.

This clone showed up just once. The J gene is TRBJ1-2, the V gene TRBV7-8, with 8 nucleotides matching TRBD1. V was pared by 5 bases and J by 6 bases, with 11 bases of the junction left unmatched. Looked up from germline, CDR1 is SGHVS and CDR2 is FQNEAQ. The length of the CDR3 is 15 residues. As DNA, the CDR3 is TGTGCCAGCAGCGCCCGCATCAGGGGGCGAAATGGCTACACCTTC. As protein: CASSARIRGRNGYTF.

CDR3 sequence reads: CASSSDRVYEQYF. Here the CDR3 DNA reads TGTGCCAGCAGCTCGGACAGGGTCTACGAGCAGTACTTC. This sequence joins TRBV7-2 and TRBJ2-7; 8 bases are a match to TRBD1. The V and J ends lost 4 bases and 3 bases, in that order; junction bases with no gene match: 2. This CDR3 is built from 13 residues. Germline CDR1 and CDR2: SGHTA and FQGNSA.

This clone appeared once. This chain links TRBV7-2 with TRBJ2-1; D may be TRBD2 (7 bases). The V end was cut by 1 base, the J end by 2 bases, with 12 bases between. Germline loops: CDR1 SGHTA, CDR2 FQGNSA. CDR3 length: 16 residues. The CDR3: CASSLGGGGTYNEQFF. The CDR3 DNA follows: TGTGCCAGCAGCTTAGGAGGCGGGGGCACCTACAATGAGCAGTTCTTC.

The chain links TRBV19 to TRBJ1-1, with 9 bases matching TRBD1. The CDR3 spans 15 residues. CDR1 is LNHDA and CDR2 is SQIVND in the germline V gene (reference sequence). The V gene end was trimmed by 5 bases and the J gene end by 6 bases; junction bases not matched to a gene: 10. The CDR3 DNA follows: TGTGCCAGTAGTGTCTTGACAGGGGGAGTATCTGAAGCTTTCTTT. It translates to CASSVLTGGVSEAFF.